One sample yielded the 10 T cell receptor beta chains listed below, sequenced in a study of long-term antiretroviral therapy in people with HIV. At the survey level, the v3.0 immunoSEQ assay was run. Method: immunoSEQ multiplex PCR; TCRdb's copy keeps in-frame clones and lacks some. The sample lists approximately 10,000 clones, roughly 80% occurring once. Here the sequenced sample was unsorted PBMCs, taken 7.2 years after starting antiretroviral therapy. These receptor sequences come from a man aged 50 or older with HIV.

This chain joins TRBV29-1 and TRBJ2-7; 8 nucleotides align to TRBD1. The germline V gene encodes CDR1 SQVTM and CDR2 ANQGSEA. Losses at the gene ends were 4 bases for V and 7 bases for J; bases not matched to a gene: 9. The CDR3 is 13 amino acids. CDR3 region: CSVGTGLLGEQYF. The CDR3 region has the DNA TGCAGCGTTGGGACAGGGCTTTTGGGGGAGCAGTACTTC.

The J gene is TRBJ2-7, the V gene TRBV6-1; TRBD1 agrees at 10 bases. The CDR3 has 15 amino acids. J was trimmed by 2 bases and V by 7 bases; bases with no gene match: 8. From germline, CDR1 is MNHNS and CDR2 SASEGT. CDR3 coding DNA: TGTGCCAGCACCTTACAGGGGACAGGGGCCTACGAGCAGTACTTC. Residues: CASTLQGTGAYEQYF.

V gene TRBV10-2 combines with J gene TRBJ2-7; either TRBD1 or TRBD2 may supply D (5 bases each). CDR1 is WSHSY and CDR2 is SAAADI in the germline V gene. V dropped 2 bases and J dropped 3 bases, with 5 bases sitting between them. CDR3 length equals 12 residues. The CDR3: CASSEGGYEQYF. The CDR3 DNA reads as TGCGCCAGCAGTGAGGGGGGCTACGAGCAGTACTTC.

V usage is TRBV6-4 and J usage is TRBJ1-2; weak D call: TRBD1 (6 bases). The CDR3 has 14 amino acids. V lost 3 bases and J 7 bases, leaving 15 bases between the germline ends. CDR1 and CDR2 (germline): MRHNA, SNTAGT. DNA of the CDR3: TGTGCCAGCAGTGAAGGTTACGGGGGCCGTGGCTACACCTTC. Translated, it gives CASSEGYGGRGYTF.

The chain combines TRBV6-6 with TRBJ2-5; no definite D call. V lost 6 bases and J lost 0, with 14 bases in between. The CDR3 contains 15 residues. Germline CDR1 and CDR2: MNHNY and SVGAGI (reference sequence). In DNA, the CDR3 is TGTGCCAGCAGCCGATCGGACGGTTACCAAGAGACCCAGTACTTC. Translated, it gives CASSRSDGYQETQYF.

This CDR3 reads CASSYEERGRGQYF. CDR3 nucleotides: TGTGCCAGCAGTTACGAGGAACGCGGTCGGGGGCAGTACTTC. The chain is built from TRBV6-5 and TRBJ2-7; TRBD2 might be the D (5 bases). Germline loops: CDR1 MNHEY, CDR2 SVGAGI. CDR3 length equals 14 residues. The V end lost 2 bases, the J end lost 9 bases, and 17 bases lay between the germline ends.

The J gene is TRBJ2-3, the V gene TRBV2; TRBD1 agrees at 9 bases. Germline V gives CDR1 SNHLY, CDR2 FYNNEI. The CDR3 has 15 residues. V shed 4 bases and J 2 bases; nucleotides not matched to a gene: 4. The CDR3 sequence is CASSVDRGDTDTQYF. CDR3 coding DNA: TGTGCCAGCAGTGTAGACAGGGGGGACACAGATACGCAGTATTTT.

The chain employs TRBV7-9 and TRBJ2-3; 7 positions agree with TRBD2. V lost 1 base, J lost 4 bases, and 5 bases stayed unmatched. This CDR3 is 15 amino acids long. Germline V gene data show CDR1 as SEHNR and CDR2 as FQNEAQ (reference sequence). The CDR3 nucleotides are TGTGCCAGCAGCTTAGGGCAGGGAGGGGCAGATACGCAGTATTTT. It codes for CASSLGQGGADTQYF.

The chain joins TRBV4-1 to TRBJ1-6; D is unclear. The V gene lost 0 bases and the J gene lost 9 bases, with 6 bases spanning the gap. The CDR3 totals 13 residues. Germline V gene sequence: CDR1 MGHRA, CDR2 YSYEKL. Here the CDR3 reads CASSQDGVSPLHF. The CDR3 region has the DNA TGCGCCAGCAGCCAAGATGGGGTTTCACCCCTCCACTTT.

This clone was observed a single time. V usage is TRBV27 and J usage is TRBJ2-2, with 7 bases aligning to TRBD2. Trimming cost V 3 bases and J 3 bases; bases outside gene matches: 4. The V gene's germline CDR1 is MNHEY and CDR2 SMNVEV (reference sequence). The CDR3 totals 15 residues. The CDR3 region is CASSFRDYYTGELFF. The CDR3 coding sequence is TGTGCCAGCAGTTTCCGGGACTATTACACCGGGGAGCTGTTTTTT.